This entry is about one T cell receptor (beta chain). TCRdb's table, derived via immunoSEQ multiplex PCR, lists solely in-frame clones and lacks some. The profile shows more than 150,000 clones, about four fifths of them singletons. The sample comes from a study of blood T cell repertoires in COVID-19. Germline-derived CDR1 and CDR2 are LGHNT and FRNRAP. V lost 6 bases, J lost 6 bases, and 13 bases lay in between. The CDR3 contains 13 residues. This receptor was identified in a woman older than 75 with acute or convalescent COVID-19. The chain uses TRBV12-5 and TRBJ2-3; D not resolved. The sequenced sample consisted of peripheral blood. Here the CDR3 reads CASGQTGRDTQYF. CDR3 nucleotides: TGTGCTAGTGGCCAGACTGGTAGGGATACGCAGTATTTT.